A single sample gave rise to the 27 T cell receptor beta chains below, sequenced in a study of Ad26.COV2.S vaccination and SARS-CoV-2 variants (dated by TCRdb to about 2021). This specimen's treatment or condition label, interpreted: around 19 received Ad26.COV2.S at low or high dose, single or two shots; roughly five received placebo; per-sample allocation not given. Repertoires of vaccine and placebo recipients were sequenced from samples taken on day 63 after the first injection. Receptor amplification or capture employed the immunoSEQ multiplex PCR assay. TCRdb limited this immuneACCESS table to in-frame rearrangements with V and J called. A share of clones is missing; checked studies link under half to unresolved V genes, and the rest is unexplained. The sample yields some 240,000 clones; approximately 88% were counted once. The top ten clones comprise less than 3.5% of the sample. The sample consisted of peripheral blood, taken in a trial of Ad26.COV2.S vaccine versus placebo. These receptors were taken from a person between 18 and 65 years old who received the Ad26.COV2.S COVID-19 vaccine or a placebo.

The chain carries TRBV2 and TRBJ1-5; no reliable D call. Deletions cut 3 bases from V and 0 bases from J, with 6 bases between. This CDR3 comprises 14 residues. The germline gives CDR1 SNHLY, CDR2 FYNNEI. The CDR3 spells CASSEFYSNQPQHF. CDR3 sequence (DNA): TGTGCCAGCAGTGAGTTCTATAGCAATCAGCCCCAGCATTTT.

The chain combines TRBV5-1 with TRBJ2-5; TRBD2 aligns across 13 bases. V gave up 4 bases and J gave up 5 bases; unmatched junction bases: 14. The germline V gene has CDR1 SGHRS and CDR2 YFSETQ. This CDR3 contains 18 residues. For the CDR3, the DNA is TGCGCCAGCAGCGCCGGACTAGCGGGAGTTAGACGTCGGGAGACCCAGTACTTC. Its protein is CASSAGLAGVRRRETQYF.

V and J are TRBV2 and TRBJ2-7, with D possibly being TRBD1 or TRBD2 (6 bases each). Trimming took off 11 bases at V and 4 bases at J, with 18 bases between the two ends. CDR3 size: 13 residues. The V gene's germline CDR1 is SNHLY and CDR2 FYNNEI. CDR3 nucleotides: TGTGCCCAAAAGGGGGGTCCGGGATACGAGCAGTACTTC. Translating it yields CAQKGGPGYEQYF.

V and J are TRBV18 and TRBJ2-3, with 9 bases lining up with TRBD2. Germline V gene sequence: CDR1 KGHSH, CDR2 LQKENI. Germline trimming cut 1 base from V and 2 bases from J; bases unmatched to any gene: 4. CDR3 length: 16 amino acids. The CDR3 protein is CASSPRLAVITDTQYF. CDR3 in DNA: TGTGCCAGCTCACCACGACTAGCGGTCATCACAGATACGCAGTATTTT.

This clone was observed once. The CDR3 region has the DNA TGTGCCAGCAGTGAACCCCAGGCTCCGAAGCGCTATGGCTACACCTTC. Translated, it gives CASSEPQAPKRYGYTF. This chain links TRBV6-1 with TRBJ1-2; D remains ambiguous. The CDR3 runs 16 residues. V lost 2 bases to trimming and J lost 4 bases, with 17 bases between them. CDR1 and CDR2 from the germline V gene are MNHNS and SASEGT.

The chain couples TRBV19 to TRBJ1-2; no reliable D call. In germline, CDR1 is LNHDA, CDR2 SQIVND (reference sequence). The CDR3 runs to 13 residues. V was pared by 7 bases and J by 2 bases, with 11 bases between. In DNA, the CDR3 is TGTGCCAGTACGGACGGGTTCAACTATGGCTACACCTTC. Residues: CASTDGFNYGYTF.

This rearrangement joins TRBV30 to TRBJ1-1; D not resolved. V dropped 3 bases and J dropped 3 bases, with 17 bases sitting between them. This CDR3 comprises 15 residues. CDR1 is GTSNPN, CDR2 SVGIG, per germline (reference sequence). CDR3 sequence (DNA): TGTGCCTGGAGCCGACCGGGCTTCGAGGACACTGAAGCTTTCTTT. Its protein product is CAWSRPGFEDTEAFF.

This CDR3 is CASSRGTGSYNEQFF. The CDR3 DNA sequence: TGTGCCAGCAGCCGGGGGACAGGGTCCTACAATGAGCAGTTCTTC. This chain links TRBV6-4 with TRBJ2-1; 9 nucleotides match TRBD1. V lost 6 bases, J lost 1 base, and 4 bases stayed unmatched. The CDR3 covers 15 residues. The germline V gene has CDR1 MRHNA and CDR2 SNTAGT.

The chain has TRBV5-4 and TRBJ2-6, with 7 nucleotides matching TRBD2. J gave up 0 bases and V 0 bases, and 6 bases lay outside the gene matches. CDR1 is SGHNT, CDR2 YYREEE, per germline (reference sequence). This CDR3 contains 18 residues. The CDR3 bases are TGTGCCAGCAGCTTGGAGATAGCGGGTCCCTCTGGGGCCAACGTCCTGACTTTC. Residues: CASSLEIAGPSGANVLTF. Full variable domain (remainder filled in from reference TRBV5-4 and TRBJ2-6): ETGVTQSPTHLIKTRGQQVTLRCSSQSGHNTVSWYQQALGQGPQFIFQYYREEENGRGNFPPRFSGLQFPNYSSELNVNALELDDSALYLCASSLEIAGPSGANVLTFGAGSRLTVL.

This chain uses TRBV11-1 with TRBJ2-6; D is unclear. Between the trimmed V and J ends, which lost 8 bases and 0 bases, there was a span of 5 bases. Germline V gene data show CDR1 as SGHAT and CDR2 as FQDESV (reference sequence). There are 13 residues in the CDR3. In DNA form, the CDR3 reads TGTGCCAGCGACAACTCTGGGGCCAACGTCCTGACTTTC. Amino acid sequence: CASDNSGANVLTF.

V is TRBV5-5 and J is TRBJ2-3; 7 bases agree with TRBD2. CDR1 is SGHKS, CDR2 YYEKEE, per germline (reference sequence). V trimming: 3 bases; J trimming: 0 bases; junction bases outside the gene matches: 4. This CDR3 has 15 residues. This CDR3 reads CASSSTSDSTDTQYF. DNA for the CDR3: TGTGCCAGCAGCTCAACTAGCGATAGCACAGATACGCAGTATTTT.

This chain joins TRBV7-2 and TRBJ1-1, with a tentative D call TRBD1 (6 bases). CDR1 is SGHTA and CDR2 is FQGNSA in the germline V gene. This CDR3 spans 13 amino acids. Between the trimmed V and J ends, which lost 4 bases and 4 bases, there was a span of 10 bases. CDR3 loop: CASSWGRGTEAFF. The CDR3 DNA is TGTGCCAGCAGCTGGGGGCGGGGCACTGAAGCTTTCTTT.

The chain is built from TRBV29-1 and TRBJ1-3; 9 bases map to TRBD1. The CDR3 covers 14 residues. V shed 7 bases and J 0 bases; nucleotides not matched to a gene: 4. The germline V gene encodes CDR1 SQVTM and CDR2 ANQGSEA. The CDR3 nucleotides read TGCAGCGCCGGACAGGGGAACTCTGGAAACACCATATATTTT. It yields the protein CSAGQGNSGNTIYF.

CDR3 nucleotide sequence: TGTGCCAGCAGCCAAAACCCGGGACAGGGGGGTGGCTACACCTTC. Residues: CASSQNPGQGGGYTF. The chain joins TRBV6-4 to TRBJ1-2; 11 positions match TRBD1. The CDR3 length is 15 residues. Trimming cost V 6 bases and J 7 bases; bases outside gene matches: 10. Germline lookup yields CDR1 MRHNA and CDR2 SNTAGT.

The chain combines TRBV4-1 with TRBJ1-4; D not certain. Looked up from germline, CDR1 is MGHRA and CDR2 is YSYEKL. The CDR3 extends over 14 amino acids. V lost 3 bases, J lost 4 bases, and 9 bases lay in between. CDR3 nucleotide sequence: TGCGCCAGCAGCCAGCTGGCCTATAATGAAAAACTGTTTTTT. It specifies CASSQLAYNEKLFF.

The CDR3 DNA reads TGTGCCAGTACCCCGGACCAGATCTACAATGAGCAGTTCTTC. Translating gives CASTPDQIYNEQFF. This chain connects TRBV19 to TRBJ2-1; D ambiguous. The germline CDR1 and CDR2 sequences are LNHDA and SQIVND (reference sequence). The V and J ends lost 7 bases and 3 bases respectively, with 13 bases between them. This CDR3 comprises 14 residues.

CDR3 nucleotides: TGTGCCAGCAGCCGTTATCTAGCGGACGGAGGGGAGACCCAGTACTTC. This encodes CASSRYLADGGETQYF. The genes are TRBV6-2 or TRBV6-3 and TRBJ2-5; 7 nucleotides align to TRBD2. Germline assignment: CDR1 MNHEY and CDR2 SVGEGT. CDR3 length: 16 amino acids. V was clipped by 6 bases and J by 5 bases; unmatched bases: 15.

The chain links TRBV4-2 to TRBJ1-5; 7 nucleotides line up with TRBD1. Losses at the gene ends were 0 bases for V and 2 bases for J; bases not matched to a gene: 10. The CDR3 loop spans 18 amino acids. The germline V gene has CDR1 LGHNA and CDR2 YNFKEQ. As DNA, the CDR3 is TGTGCCAGCAGCCAAGATTATCAGGGGGGGCCAGGCAATCAGCCCCAGCATTTT. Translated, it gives CASSQDYQGGPGNQPQHF.

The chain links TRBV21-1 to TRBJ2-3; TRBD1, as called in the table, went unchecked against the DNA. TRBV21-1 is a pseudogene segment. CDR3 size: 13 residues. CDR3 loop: CASKGREKGTQYF. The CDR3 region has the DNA TGTGCTAGCAAGGGCAGGGAAAAGGGGACGCAGTATTTT.

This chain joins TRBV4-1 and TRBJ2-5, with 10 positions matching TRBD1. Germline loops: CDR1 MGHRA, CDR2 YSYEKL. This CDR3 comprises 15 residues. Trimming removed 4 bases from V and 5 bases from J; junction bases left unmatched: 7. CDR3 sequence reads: CASSPEDRGMETQYF. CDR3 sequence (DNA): TGCGCCAGCAGCCCTGAGGACAGGGGGATGGAGACCCAGTACTTC.

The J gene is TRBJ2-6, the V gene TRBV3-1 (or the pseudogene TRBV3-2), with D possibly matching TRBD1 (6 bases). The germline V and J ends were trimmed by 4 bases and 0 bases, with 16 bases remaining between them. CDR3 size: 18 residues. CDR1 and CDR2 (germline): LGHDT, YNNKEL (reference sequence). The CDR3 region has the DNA TGTGCCAGCAGCCCCCGGGCAGGGGCTCTCTCTGGGGCCAACGTCCTGACTTTC. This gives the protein CASSPRAGALSGANVLTF.

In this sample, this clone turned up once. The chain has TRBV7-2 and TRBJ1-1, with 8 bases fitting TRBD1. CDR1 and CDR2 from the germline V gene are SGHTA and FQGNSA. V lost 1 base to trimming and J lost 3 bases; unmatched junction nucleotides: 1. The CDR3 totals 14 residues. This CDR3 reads CASSLGQGYTEAFF. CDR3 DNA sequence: TGTGCCAGCAGCTTAGGACAGGGGTACACTGAAGCTTTCTTT.

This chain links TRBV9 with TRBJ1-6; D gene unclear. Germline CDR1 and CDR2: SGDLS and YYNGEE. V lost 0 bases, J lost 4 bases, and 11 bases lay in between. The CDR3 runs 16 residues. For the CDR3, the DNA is TGTGCCAGCAGCGTAGCTCCAGACGGGTATAATTCACCCCTCCACTTT. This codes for CASSVAPDGYNSPLHF. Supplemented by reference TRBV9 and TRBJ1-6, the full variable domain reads DSGVTQTPKHLITATGQRVTLRCSPRSGDLSVYWYQQSLDQGLQFLIQYYNGEERAKGNILERFSAQQFPDLHSELNLSSLELGDSALYFCASSVAPDGYNSPLHFGNGTRLTVT.

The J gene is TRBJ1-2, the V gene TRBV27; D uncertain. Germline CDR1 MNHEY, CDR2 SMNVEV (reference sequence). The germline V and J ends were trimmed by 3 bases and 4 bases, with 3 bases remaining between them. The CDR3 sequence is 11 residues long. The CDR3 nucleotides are TGTGCCAGCAGTTTCCGCTATGGCTACACCTTC. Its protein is CASSFRYGYTF.

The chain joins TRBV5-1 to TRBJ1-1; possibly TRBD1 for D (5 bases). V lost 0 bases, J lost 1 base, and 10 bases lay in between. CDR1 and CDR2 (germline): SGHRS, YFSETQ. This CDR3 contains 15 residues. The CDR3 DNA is TGCGCCAGCAGCTTGGATTTCAGGGCGAACACTGAAGCTTTCTTT. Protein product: CASSLDFRANTEAFF.

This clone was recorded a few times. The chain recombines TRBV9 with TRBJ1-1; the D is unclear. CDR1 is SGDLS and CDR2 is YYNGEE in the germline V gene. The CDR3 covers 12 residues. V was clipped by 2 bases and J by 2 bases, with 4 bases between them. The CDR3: CASSVDNTEAFF. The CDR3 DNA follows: TGTGCCAGCAGCGTTGACAACACTGAAGCTTTCTTT.

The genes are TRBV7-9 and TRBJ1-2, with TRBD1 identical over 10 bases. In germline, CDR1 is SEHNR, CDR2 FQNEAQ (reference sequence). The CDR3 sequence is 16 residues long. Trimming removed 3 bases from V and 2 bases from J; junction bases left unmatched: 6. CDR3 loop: CASSFLPGQGNYGYTF. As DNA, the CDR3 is TGTGCCAGCAGCTTTCTTCCGGGACAGGGGAACTATGGCTACACCTTC.